These 19 T cell receptor beta chains originate from one sample sequenced in a study of blood T cell repertoires in COVID-19. Assay used: immunoSEQ multiplex PCR; TCRdb lists only in-frame clones, some missing. The table has roughly 250,000 clones, around 80% seen once; the top ten hold around 4.1%. Material for sequencing was peripheral blood. These TCRs come from a woman aged 40 to 50 with active or convalescent COVID-19.

The chain has TRBV11-2 and TRBJ1-1; D possibly corresponds to TRBD1 (5 bases). CDR1 SGHAT and CDR2 FQNNGV come from the germline V gene. The CDR3 length is 15 residues. V lost 5 bases, J lost 1 base, and 14 bases lay in between. The CDR3 DNA follows: TGTGCCAGCAGCGCCGTGGGGCCGAAGAACACTGAAGCTTTCTTT. This sequence encodes CASSAVGPKNTEAFF.

The chain joins TRBV21-1 to TRBJ2-1; TRBD2 was called by the table and not checked on the DNA. TRBV21-1 is a documented pseudogene. CDR3 length: 17 amino acids. In DNA form, the CDR3 reads TGTGCCAGCAGCAAAAAGACTAGCGGGGAGTTATACAATGAGCAGTTCTTC. It specifies CASSKKTSGELYNEQFF.

V and J are TRBV29-1 and TRBJ1-1; 8 bases match TRBD1. This CDR3 comprises 15 residues. The V gene's germline CDR1 is SQVTM and CDR2 ANQGSEA. The ends lost 7 bases at V and 0 bases at J; junction bases unmatched: 10. CDR3 in DNA: TGCAGCGCGACCGGGACAGGATTCATGAACACTGAAGCTTTCTTT. Translation: CSATGTGFMNTEAFF.

The chain has TRBV18 and TRBJ1-1; D uncertain. The CDR3 has 13 residues. CDR1 is KGHSH, CDR2 LQKENI, per germline. Trimming stripped 3 bases from V and 2 bases from J, with 7 bases between. The CDR3 loop is CASSPSHNTEAFF. The CDR3 DNA follows: TGTGCCAGCTCACCTAGCCACAACACTGAAGCTTTCTTT. The variable domain in full, with the rest retrieved from reference TRBV18 and TRBJ1-1, is NAGVMQNPRHLVRRRGQEARLRCSPMKGHSHVYWYRQLPEEGLKFMVYLQKENIIDESGMPKERFSAEFPKEGPSILRIQQVVRGDSAAYFCASSPSHNTEAFFGQGTRLTVV.

The gene calls are TRBV10-2 and TRBJ1-1, with 8 bases that match TRBD1. The CDR3 is 15 residues long. Germline assignment: CDR1 WSHSY and CDR2 SAAADI. V lost 3 bases, J lost 6 bases, and 9 bases stayed unmatched. The CDR3 coding sequence is TGCGCCAGCAGTGATACAGGGGGGGCGACCGCTGAAGCTTTCTTT. Residues: CASSDTGGATAEAFF.

The chain couples TRBV6-2 or TRBV6-3 to TRBJ1-5, with a tentative D call TRBD1 (5 bases). The CDR3 runs 16 residues. Germline CDR1 and CDR2: MNHEY and SVGEGT. The V end was cut by 0 bases, the J end by 0 bases, with 9 bases between. In DNA, the CDR3 is TGTGCCAGCAGTTACTCTGGGGCTCTTAGCAATCAGCCCCAGCATTTT. Translating it yields CASSYSGALSNQPQHF.

J is TRBJ1-4 and V is TRBV27; the D is unclear. Germline V gene data show CDR1 as MNHEY and CDR2 as SMNVEV (reference sequence). The CDR3 totals 13 residues. With 6 bases removed from V and 5 bases from J, the gap between germline ends came to 10 bases. The CDR3 DNA reads TGTGCCAGCAGACCCTGGGAGAATGAAAAACTGTTTTTT. This gives the protein CASRPWENEKLFF.

The V gene is TRBV4-2, the J gene TRBJ2-4; possibly TRBD1 for D (5 bases). V was pared by 1 base and J by 6 bases, with 13 bases between. The CDR3 loop spans 15 amino acids. Germline V gene lookup returns CDR1 LGHNA and CDR2 YNFKEQ. CDR3 loop: CASSQVSQGGNIQYF. The CDR3 nucleotides are TGTGCCAGCAGCCAAGTTTCCCAGGGCGGAAACATTCAGTACTTC.

The rearrangement uses TRBV19 and TRBJ1-4; TRBD1 matches 7 bases. Per germline, CDR1 LNHDA and CDR2 SQIVND (reference sequence). The V and J ends lost 5 bases and 0 bases, in that order; junction bases with no gene match: 3. This CDR3 contains 15 residues. Written as DNA, the CDR3 is TGTGCCAGTAGTGCCACAGGGGCAACTAATGAAAAACTGTTTTTT. Protein sequence: CASSATGATNEKLFF.

The chain links TRBV2 to TRBJ2-7; the match to TRBD1 covers 8 bases. J gave up 4 bases and V 3 bases, and 5 bases lay outside the gene matches. CDR1 SNHLY and CDR2 FYNNEI come from the germline V gene. This CDR3 is 14 amino acids long. Written as DNA, the CDR3 is TGTGCCAGCAGTGATGAGGACAGGGCTTACGAGCAGTACGTC. Translated, it gives CASSDEDRAYEQYV.

J is TRBJ1-3 and V is TRBV3-1 (or the pseudogene TRBV3-2), with D possibly TRBD1 on 6 matching bases. Trimming pared 2 bases from V and 0 bases from J, leaving 11 bases between. Germline V gene lookup returns CDR1 LGHDT and CDR2 YNNKEL (reference sequence). CDR3 length: 16 residues. CDR3 amino acids: CASSQPGTSSGNTIYF. CDR3 in DNA: TGTGCCAGCAGCCAACCCGGGACAAGCTCTGGAAACACCATATATTTT.

V usage is TRBV30 and J usage is TRBJ2-1; weak D call: TRBD1 (5 bases). V gave up 4 bases and J gave up 5 bases, with 12 bases separating them. The germline V gene encodes CDR1 GTSNPN and CDR2 SVGIG (reference sequence). The CDR3 is 13 residues long. CDR3 nucleotides: TGTGCCTGGACAGGGAATACCCACAATGAGCAGTTCTTC. Translated: CAWTGNTHNEQFF.

The rearrangement links TRBV27 to TRBJ1-3; weak D call: TRBD1 (5 bases). Germline V gene lookup returns CDR1 MNHEY and CDR2 SMNVEV (reference sequence). Trimming left V 4 bases short and J 3 bases short, with 13 bases between. The length of the CDR3 is 15 residues. The CDR3 loop is CASSSDDSIGNTIYF. The CDR3 nucleotides are TGTGCCAGCAGTTCCGATGACAGCATTGGAAACACCATATATTTT.

The V call is TRBV30, the J call TRBJ1-2, with D unresolved. V lost 0 bases, J lost 8 bases, and 16 bases lay in between. The CDR3 runs 14 residues. CDR1 and CDR2 from the germline V gene are GTSNPN and SVGIG (reference sequence). The CDR3 sequence is CAWSVISQAIGYTF. In DNA, the CDR3 is TGTGCCTGGAGTGTAATCTCCCAAGCTATCGGCTACACCTTC.

This clone was counted only a few times. The chain uses TRBV30 and TRBJ2-4; 8 nucleotides agree with TRBD2. The CDR3 extends over 14 amino acids. In germline, CDR1 is GTSNPN, CDR2 SVGIG (reference sequence). V was pared by 2 bases and J by 5 bases, with 5 bases of the junction left unmatched. CDR3 sequence reads: CAWSLPGGENIQYF. The CDR3 coding sequence is TGTGCCTGGAGTCTCCCGGGGGGGGAAAACATTCAGTACTTC.

This chain joins TRBV19 and TRBJ2-5, with D possibly TRBD2 on 5 matching bases. Trimming shortened V by 3 bases and J by 4 bases, and 9 bases separated the two germline ends. Germline V gives CDR1 LNHDA, CDR2 SQIVND (reference sequence). The CDR3 consists of 13 residues. The CDR3 region is CASSMSSGETQYF. In DNA form, the CDR3 reads TGTGCCAGTAGTATGTCCAGCGGAGAGACCCAGTACTTC. Complete variable domain (other parts from reference TRBV19 and TRBJ2-5): DGGITQSPKYLFRKEGQNVTLSCEQNLNHDAMYWYRQDPGQGLRLIYYSQIVNDFQKGDIAEGYSVSREKKESFPLTVTSAQKNPTAFYLCASSMSSGETQYFGPGTRLLVL.

The CDR3 region is CASSESKGTGTDTQYF. The CDR3 DNA is TGCGCCAGCAGTGAGTCGAAAGGGACAGGGACAGATACGCAGTATTTT. The V call is TRBV10-2, the J call TRBJ2-3; 9 bases map to TRBD1. V was clipped by 0 bases and J by 3 bases; unmatched bases: 4. Germline CDR1 reads WSHSY; CDR2 reads SAAADI. The CDR3 is made up of 16 amino acids.

The V gene is TRBV29-1, the J gene TRBJ1-2; no definite D call. This CDR3 is 12 amino acids long. Looked up from germline, CDR1 is SQVTM and CDR2 is ANQGSEA. V was clipped by 2 bases and J by 1 base, with 5 bases between them. DNA for the CDR3: TGCAGCGTTGAACTTTATAACTATGGCTACACCTTC. Protein sequence: CSVELYNYGYTF.

The count of this clone is one. The gene calls are TRBV6-5 and TRBJ1-4; 8 bases align to TRBD1. Unmatched junction bases numbered 4, after V lost 10 bases and J lost 0 bases. Germline V gene sequence: CDR1 MNHEY, CDR2 SVGAGI. The CDR3 is 14 residues long. The CDR3 reads CAITGGATNEKLFF. CDR3 DNA: TGTGCCATTACAGGGGGGGCAACTAATGAAAAACTGTTTTTT.